The 4 T cell receptor beta chains presented below share a single source sample, sequenced in a study of CD8+CD57+ T cells in acquired aplastic anemia. According to the study, genomic DNA was the template for TCR beta VDJ and CDR3 profiling. TCRdb analysed the reads with MiXCR anew, one entry per CDR3 protein. The table lists 310,000 or so distinct CDR3 sequences, approximately 58% of them singletons. Patients sequenced had flow cytometry evidence of CD8+CD57+ cell expansion. Sequences were obtained from sorted CD4+, CD8+, or CD8+CD57+ T cells (not recorded which) from PBMCs. Receptors originate from a human donor with aplastic anemia.

The chain is built from TRBV4-1 and TRBJ2-5; D uncertain. CDR1 is MGHRA and CDR2 is YSYEKL in the germline V gene. This CDR3 spans 12 amino acids. V gave up 1 base and J gave up 5 bases, with 5 bases separating them. CDR3 bases: TGCGCCAGCAGCCAAGGTCGGGAGACCCAGTACTTC. Translated, it gives CASSQGRETQYF.

This clonotype was seen repeatedly, ten times or more. This chain connects TRBV7-9 to TRBJ1-6; tentatively, D is TRBD1 (6 bases). Germline V CDR1 and CDR2: SEHNR, FQNEAQ (reference sequence). The CDR3 covers 14 residues. Trimming cost V 5 bases and J 7 bases, with 12 bases left between them. The CDR3 DNA reads as TGTGCCAGCAGCCTGGACAGTGAGAATTCACCCCTCCACTTT. This gives the protein CASSLDSENSPLHF.

This clonotype has just a few counts. J is TRBJ1-4 and V is TRBV7-9, with a tentative D call TRBD1 (6 bases). The CDR3 runs to 12 residues. The germline V and J ends were trimmed by 10 bases and 11 bases, with 17 bases remaining between them. Germline CDR1 and CDR2: SEHNR and FQNEAQ (reference sequence). The CDR3 is CAITATGRKLFF. CDR3 bases: TGTGCCATTACAGCCACAGGGAGGAAACTGTTTTTT. The entire variable domain, with the rest obtained from reference TRBV7-9 and TRBJ1-4, is as follows: DTGVSQNPRHKITKRGQNVTFRCDPISEHNRLYWYRQTLGQGPEFLTYFQNEAQLEKSRLLSDRFSAERPKGSFSTLEIQRTEQGDSAMYLCAITATGRKLFFGSGTQLSVL.

This clonotype came up many times. This sequence joins TRBV19 and TRBJ2-7, with D uncertain. There are 14 residues in the CDR3. From germline, CDR1 is LNHDA and CDR2 SQIVND (reference sequence). With 4 bases removed from V and 0 bases from J, the gap between germline ends came to 10 bases. In DNA, the CDR3 is TGTGCCAGTAGTACTTCCGGTGTCTCCTACGAGCAGTACTTC. This codes for CASSTSGVSYEQYF.